This T cell receptor (beta chain) was identified during a study of T cells in tuberculosis. Study summary: T cells were selected with CD1B tetramers loaded with glucose monomycolate.

Sequencing was performed with immunoSEQ multiplex PCR; in TCRdb, only in-frame clones are kept and a portion is missing. The sample includes around 50,000 clones, around 90% of them seen just once. After thawing and overnight rest, PBMC were stained with GMM-loaded CD1B tetramer, viability dye and anti-CD3 for sorting. The CD1B tetramers carried C32 glucose monomycolate purified from Rhodococcus equi. The germline V gene has CDR1 MNHEY and CDR2 SMNVEV (reference sequence). V lost 7 bases and J lost 4; bases outside the gene matches: 9. The CDR3 is made up of 15 amino acids. The chain has TRBV27 and TRBJ2-3; 9 bases line up with TRBD2. The TCR sequence derives from an adult woman with latent tuberculosis. Sequenced input: CD1b-GMM tetramer-negative cells sorted from PBMCs. The CDR3 protein is CASTPAGGFADTQYF. In nucleotides, the CDR3 is TGTGCCAGCACCCCAGCGGGGGGATTTGCAGATACGCAGTATTTT.